This T cell receptor (beta chain) was captured in a study of beta chain features in type 1 diabetes. About the research overall: The number of sorted cells examined across all samples was 107,917,701. General study results and limits: Across all four CD4+ subsets, people with type 1 diabetes showed modestly shorter TCRB CDR3s.

To note about this clone: Its cognate antigen is unknown.

Investigators reverse transcribed all isolated RNA, so they sequenced expressed TCRB transcripts. Deep immunoSEQ sequencing covered naive, central memory and regulatory T cell samples. Some clones are missing from TCRdb's copy, which holds only in-frame ones; the method was immunoSEQ multiplex PCR. This sample has some 190,000 clones, with approximately 8.4% found just once. Germline assignment: CDR1 SQVTM and CDR2 ANQGSEA. The V and J ends lost 3 bases and 2 bases respectively, with 9 bases between them. CDR3 size: 13 residues. This TCR derives from a man aged 18 to 30 with type 1 diabetes. This chain links TRBV29-1 with TRBJ2-3; TRBD2 might be the D (5 bases). Sequenced: central memory CD4+ T cells from blood. The chain's CDR3 is CSVDRGNTDTQYF. CDR3 DNA sequence: TGCAGCGTTGATCGAGGGAACACAGATACGCAGTATTTT.